These 13 T cell receptor beta chains were all obtained from the same sample, sequenced in a study of T cells in Graves' hyperthyroidism and ophthalmopathy. It was RNA transcripts that yielded the amplified TCR beta CDR3 regions. An initial round of RT-PCR targeting the TCR CDR3 relied on the HTBI primer set. TCRdb fed the multiplex PCR reads into MiXCR, producing one record per CDR3 protein. The data hold more than 550,000 distinct CDR3 sequences, with about 45% observed a single time. Sequencing used peripheral blood or thyroid tissue (not recorded which). These receptors came from an adult man with Graves' disease, either hyperthyroidism or ophthalmopathy (not recorded which).

This clonotype was seen more than once but under ten times. The chain employs TRBV6-5 and TRBJ2-7; D gene ambiguous. The CDR3 loop spans 14 amino acids. Germline V gives CDR1 MNHEY, CDR2 SVGAGI. V gave up 6 bases and J gave up 2 bases, with 14 bases separating them. The CDR3 sequence is CASSRLLGAYEQYF. The CDR3 bases are TGTGCCAGCAGCAGGTTATTGGGCGCCTACGAGCAGTACTTC.

This clonotype was detected many times. The chain is built from TRBV7-2 and TRBJ1-5, with 7 bases fitting TRBD1. Per the germline V gene, CDR1 is SGHTA and CDR2 is FQGNSA. The CDR3 contains 15 residues. The V segment lost 1 base and the J segment 3 bases; nucleotides outside the gene matches: 3. The CDR3 region is CASSLGDRVNQPQHF. CDR3 in DNA: TGTGCCAGCAGCTTAGGTGACAGGGTCAATCAGCCCCAGCATTTT.

The rearrangement joins TRBV10-2 to TRBJ2-2; 7 bases are a match to TRBD1. With 0 bases clipped from V and 8 bases from J, the junction kept 3 bases outside the gene matches. The CDR3 covers 14 residues. CDR1 is WSHSY and CDR2 is SAAADI in the germline V gene. In nucleotides, the CDR3 is TGCGCCAGCAGTGAGTCCAGACAGGGTGGGGAGCTGTTTTTT. Amino acids: CASSESRQGGELFF.

V usage is TRBV19 and J usage is TRBJ1-3; D ambiguous. Germline CDR1 reads LNHDA; CDR2 reads SQIVND (reference sequence). Deletions cut 3 bases from V and 1 base from J, with 7 bases between. This CDR3 is built from 14 residues. The CDR3 DNA follows: TGTGCCAGTAGTATGGACGGATCTGGAAACACCATATATTTT. Translated, it gives CASSMDGSGNTIYF.

This clonotype was counted between two and nine times. The V gene is TRBV5-1, the J gene TRBJ1-2; 7 nucleotides line up with TRBD1. The CDR3 has 16 residues. Germline V gene data show CDR1 as SGHRS and CDR2 as YFSETQ. With 4 bases clipped from V and 5 bases from J, the junction kept 14 bases outside the gene matches. The CDR3 DNA sequence: TGCGCCAGCAGCCTACACTCCTTCCGGGACAGTTATGGCTACACCTTC. Translating it yields CASSLHSFRDSYGYTF. The full variable domain, with the rest looked up from reference TRBV5-1 and TRBJ1-2, is KAGVTQTPRYLIKTRGQQVTLSCSPISGHRSVSWYQQTPGQGLQFLFEYFSETQRNKGNFPGRFSGRQFSNSRSEMNVSTLELGDSALYLCASSLHSFRDSYGYTFGSGTRLTVV.

This clonotype was observed a single time. Lacking the conserved final phenylalanine or tryptophan, this CDR3 likely reflects a read error. The DNA of the CDR3 is TGTGCCAGCAGCTTATGGGGACCCTACGAGCAGTACCTC. This translates into CASSLWGPYEQYL. The chain combines TRBV11-2 with TRBJ2-7; D tentatively reads TRBD1 or TRBD2 (5 bases each). The CDR3 sequence is 13 residues long. The V end lost 2 bases, the J end lost 2 bases, and 7 bases lay between the germline ends. The germline CDR1 and CDR2 sequences are SGHAT and FQNNGV.

The chain combines TRBV24-1 with TRBJ1-5; D is uncertain. In germline, CDR1 is KGHDR, CDR2 SFDVKD. The CDR3 is 16 amino acids. V was cut by 3 bases and J by 1 base, with 12 bases left in between. Here the CDR3 DNA reads TGTGCCACCAGTGATCCCGGGAACACGAGCAATCAGCCCCAGCATTTT. This gives the protein CATSDPGNTSNQPQHF.

The rearrangement joins TRBV29-1 to TRBJ2-5, with TRBD2 identical over 15 bases. Germline V gene data show CDR1 as SQVTM and CDR2 as ANQGSEA. This CDR3 comprises 13 residues. The trim removed 5 bases at V and 8 bases at J, leaving 3 bases unmatched. The CDR3 region is CSVRGLAGGTQYF. The CDR3 DNA sequence: TGCAGCGTTCGGGGACTAGCGGGAGGTACCCAGTACTTC.

V usage is TRBV7-9 and J usage is TRBJ1-4, with 8 bases that match TRBD1. The CDR3 runs to 15 residues. V shed 4 bases and J 8 bases; nucleotides not matched to a gene: 9. Looked up from germline, CDR1 is SEHNR and CDR2 is FQNEAQ (reference sequence). DNA for the CDR3: TGTGCCAGCAGCTCAGACAGGGGAGGTTGGGAAAAACTGTTTTTT. This gives the protein CASSSDRGGWEKLFF.

This clonotype showed up many times. The chain couples TRBV7-9 to TRBJ2-7; maybe TRBD2 (5 bases). Trimming cost V 5 bases and J 1 base, with 18 bases left between them. Per the germline V gene, CDR1 is SEHNR and CDR2 is FQNEAQ (reference sequence). The CDR3 length is 16 residues. CDR3 nucleotide sequence: TGTGCCAGCAGCCCTGCTCAGGACTTTATGTCCTACGAGCAGTACTTC. Translation: CASSPAQDFMSYEQYF.

This clonotype was detected many times. The chain links TRBV7-2 to TRBJ1-2; D ambiguous. Between the trimmed V and J ends, which lost 1 base and 7 bases, there was a span of 7 bases. CDR3 length equals 12 residues. The germline CDR1 and CDR2 sequences are SGHTA and FQGNSA. In DNA form, the CDR3 reads TGTGCCAGCAGCTTAGGCCCTGGTGGCTACACCTTC. Translated, it gives CASSLGPGGYTF.

This chain links TRBV7-9 with TRBJ2-7; D not resolved. V was shortened by 1 base and J by 7 bases, with 8 bases between the two germline ends. Germline CDR1 and CDR2: SEHNR and FQNEAQ (reference sequence). There are 12 residues in the CDR3. In DNA, the CDR3 is TGTGCCAGCAGCTTAGGTTTATTGGAGCAGTACTTC. It yields the protein CASSLGLLEQYF.

The V and J genes are TRBV9 and TRBJ1-6, with unresolved D. The CDR3 covers 14 residues. Germline V gene lookup returns CDR1 SGDLS and CDR2 YYNGEE. V gave up 7 bases and J gave up 7 bases, with 15 bases separating them. DNA of the CDR3: TGTGCCAGCTCACCAAACGGGCGCAATTCACCCCTCCACTTT. Encoded protein: CASSPNGRNSPLHF.